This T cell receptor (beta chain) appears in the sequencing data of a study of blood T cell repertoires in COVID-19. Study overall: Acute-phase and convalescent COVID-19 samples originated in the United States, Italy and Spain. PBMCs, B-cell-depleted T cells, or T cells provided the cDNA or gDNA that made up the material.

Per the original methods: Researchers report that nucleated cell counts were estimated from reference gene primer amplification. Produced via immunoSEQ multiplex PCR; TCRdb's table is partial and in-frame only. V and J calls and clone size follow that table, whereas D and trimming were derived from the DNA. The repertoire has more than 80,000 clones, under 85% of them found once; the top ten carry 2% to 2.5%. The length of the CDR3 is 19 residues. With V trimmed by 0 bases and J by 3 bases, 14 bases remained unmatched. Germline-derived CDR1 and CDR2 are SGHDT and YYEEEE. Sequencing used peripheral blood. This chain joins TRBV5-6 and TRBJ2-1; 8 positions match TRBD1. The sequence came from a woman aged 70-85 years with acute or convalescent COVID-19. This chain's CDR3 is CASSLVGQGLRAYYNEQFF. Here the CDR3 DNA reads TGTGCCAGCAGCTTGGTAGGACAGGGCTTAAGAGCTTACTACAATGAGCAGTTCTTC.